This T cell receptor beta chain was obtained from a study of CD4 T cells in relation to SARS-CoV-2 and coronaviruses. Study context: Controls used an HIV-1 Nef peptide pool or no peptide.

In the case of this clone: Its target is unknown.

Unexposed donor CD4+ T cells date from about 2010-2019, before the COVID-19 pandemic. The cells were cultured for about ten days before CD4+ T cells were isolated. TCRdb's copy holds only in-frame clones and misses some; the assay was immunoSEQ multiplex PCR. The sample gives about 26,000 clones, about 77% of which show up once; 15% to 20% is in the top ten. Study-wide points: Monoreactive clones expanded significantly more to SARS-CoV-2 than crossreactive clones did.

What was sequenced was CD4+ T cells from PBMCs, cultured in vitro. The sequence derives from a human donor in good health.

The CDR3 bases are TGTGCCAGCAGCTTCAATATGGGTTACTTTCTAGCCAAAAACATTCAGTACTTC. Translation: CASSFNMGYFLAKNIQYF. The chain joins TRBV5-6 to TRBJ2-4; D not resolved. V gave up 2 bases and J gave up 0 bases, with 18 bases separating them. CDR3 length equals 18 residues. The germline V gene has CDR1 SGHDT and CDR2 YYEEEE.